By share, the clone carrying this T cell receptor (beta chain) ranks as medium-sized (0.01 to 0.1%). No antigen is known for it. Libraries were prepared by immunoSEQ multiplex PCR; TCRdb keeps only in-frame clonotypes and omits some of them. The data contain around 1,500 clones, 20% to 25% of them singletons. This specimen comes from a study of sequential checkpoint blockade in melanoma. The overall study: About 90 pretreatment tumor DNA samples were TCRβ immunosequenced. Whole-study results and caveats: Tumor T-cell fraction and clonality correlated with PD-L1 and CD8+ counts.

After removal of 1 base from V and 5 bases from J, the junction contained 8 bases not matched to a gene. CDR3 length: 16 residues. Germline loops: CDR1 MNHNS, CDR2 SASEGT. Treatment meaning: randomized to nivolumab then ipilimumab (arm A) or the reverse (arm B). The chain recombines TRBV6-1 with TRBJ2-3; 8 bases agree with TRBD2. The TCR comes from a human donor with melanoma. The sequenced sample was tumor tissue (inferred from file names), obtained from a patient given nivolumab and ipilimumab in sequence. CDR3 DNA sequence: TGTGCCAGCAGTGAAGGGCCAGCGGGAGAGGGAGATACGCAGTATTTT. Encoded protein: CASSEGPAGEGDTQYF.